This T cell receptor beta chain comes out of a study of cytomegalovirus exposure and HLA in healthy donors. A note on this clone: Its matching antigen is unknown.

Germline V CDR1 and CDR2: PRHDT, FYEKMQ (reference sequence). J was trimmed by 7 bases and V by 3 bases; bases with no gene match: 10. The CDR3 consists of 16 residues. This PCR relied on a set of 60 Vbeta primers and 13 Jbeta primers. In the authors' methods: Per a later analysis, the number of unique TCR beta chains was approximately 73 million, of which around 9.9 million were shared. Measured with immunoSEQ multiplex PCR; TCRdb has only the in-frame clones, and not every one. V and J calls and clone size follow that table, whereas D and trimming were derived from the DNA. The data show over 150,000 clones, with roughly 85% seen just once and around 0.93% held by the top ten. Overall study results and limits: For most TCR sequences rarity was the rule, although some public TCRs occurred in many donors. Common viral pathogens seemed to be connected with several of the most significant clusters, according to a later analysis.

This chain connects TRBV13 to TRBJ2-1; 9 bases are shared with TRBD1. This clonotype was obtained from a woman in her 30s in good health and CMV-seronegative. Sequences were obtained from PBMCs. The CDR3 here is CASSFWPGQGSNEQFF. CDR3 bases: TGTGCCAGCAGCTTCTGGCCGGGACAGGGTTCGAATGAGCAGTTCTTC.